One and the same sample provided the 2 T cell receptor beta chains below, sequenced in a study of blood T cell repertoires in COVID-19. TCRdb's copy holds only in-frame clones and misses some; the assay was immunoSEQ multiplex PCR. The sample carries around 140,000 clones, around 84% recorded once. Sequencing was carried out using peripheral blood. Receptors originate from a woman older than 75 with acute or convalescent COVID-19.

The chain employs TRBV9 and TRBJ2-1; possible D gene TRBD2, 6 bases. Trimming left V 3 bases short and J 6 bases short, with 16 bases between. Germline CDR1 and CDR2: SGDLS and YYNGEE. The CDR3 runs to 15 residues. CDR3 residues: CASSAGTGGLNEQFF. In DNA form, the CDR3 reads TGTGCCAGCAGCGCCGGGACTGGCGGCCTCAATGAGCAGTTCTTC.

This sequence joins TRBV4-3 and TRBJ2-5; maybe TRBD1 (5 bases). Germline CDR1 is LGHNA and CDR2 is YSLEER. The CDR3 has 14 amino acids. Between the trimmed V and J ends, which lost 3 bases and 0 bases, there was a span of 8 bases. The CDR3, as DNA: TGCGCCAGCAGCCAGACAGCGTACCAAGAGACCCAGTACTTC. Translation: CASSQTAYQETQYF.